This T cell receptor beta chain is drawn from a study of cytomegalovirus exposure and HLA in healthy donors. Turning to this clone: Its antigen is as yet unknown.

Broader study findings: High specificity and sensitivity for cytomegalovirus status were reported for the classifier. The CMV antigen specificity of three CMV-associated chains was confirmed through in vitro analysis.

This CDR3 spans 15 amino acids. Germline V gene data show CDR1 as GTSNPN and CDR2 as SVGIG (reference sequence). V lost 4 bases, J lost 6 bases, and 12 bases stayed unmatched. The study ran its PCR with 60 Vbeta and 13 Jbeta primers. Authors' methods: An analysis that came later counted 80 million or so unique TCR beta chains, approximately 10 million shared. The method was immunoSEQ multiplex PCR; TCRdb's version includes in-frame clones alone and lacks a portion of them. That table gives V, J and clone size, and the DNA gave D and trimming. The sample includes about 180,000 clones, approximately 81% of them seen just once. When sampled, the donors appeared nominally healthy, though they likely had unrecorded immune exposures.

Sequencing was done on a sample of PBMCs. V is TRBV30 and J is TRBJ2-1, with 7 positions matching TRBD2. The clonotype was recovered from a boy between 2 and 10 years old in good health and CMV-seronegative. The CDR3 loop reads CAWTRGDSWANEQFF. CDR3 sequence (DNA): TGTGCCTGGACTCGGGGGGACTCATGGGCCAATGAGCAGTTCTTC.